This T cell receptor (beta chain) was retrieved from a study of CXCR3-negative and CXCR3-positive naive CD8 T cells. Study results and caveats: Naive cells positive for CXCR3 carried more hydrophobic TRB CDR3s than CXCR3-negative ones. CD5 surface expression was similar among naive subsets, and TCR strength was estimated by inference from TRB CDR3 properties. Diversity ran similarly high across both naive subsets but far lower in memory CD8+ cells.

This CDR3 spans 13 amino acids. The V gene's germline CDR1 is MNHEY and CDR2 SVGAGI. The TRB libraries of cDNA were built by UMI-labeled 5' RACE. One entry per CDR3 protein, without DNA, is what TCRdb gives after re-calling the 5' RACE reads. The table for this sample gives 85,000 to 130,000 distinct CDR3 sequences. Roughly 300,000 cells per CD8+ T cell subset were flow-sorted in triplicate. Naive cells were sorted as CD45RO-, CCR7+, CD27+ and CD95-. In regard to this clonotype: Its antigen is not known.

V gene TRBV6-5 combines with J gene TRBJ2-2. The receptor was derived from a human donor in good health. Some clones in this sample may be carry-over from other donors' samples. Sequencing used naive CXCR3+ CD8+ T cells from blood. The subset was: CD45RO-CCR7+CD27+CD95- naive CD8+ T cells expressing CXCR3 (TNR3+). Here the CDR3 reads CASSYSNPRELFF.